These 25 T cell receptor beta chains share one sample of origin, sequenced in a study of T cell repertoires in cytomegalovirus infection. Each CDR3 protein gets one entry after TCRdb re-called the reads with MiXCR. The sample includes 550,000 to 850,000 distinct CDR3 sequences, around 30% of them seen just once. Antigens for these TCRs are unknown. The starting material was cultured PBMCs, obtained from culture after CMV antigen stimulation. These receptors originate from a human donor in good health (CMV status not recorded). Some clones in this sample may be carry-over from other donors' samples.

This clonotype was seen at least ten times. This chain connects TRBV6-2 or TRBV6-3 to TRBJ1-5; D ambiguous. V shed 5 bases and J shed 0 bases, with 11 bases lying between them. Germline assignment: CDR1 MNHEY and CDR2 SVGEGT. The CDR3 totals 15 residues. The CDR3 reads CASSKPFSSNQPQHF. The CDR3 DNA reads TGTGCCAGCAGTAAACCTTTCAGTAGCAATCAGCCCCAGCATTTT.

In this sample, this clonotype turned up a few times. The CDR3 loop reads CASSDTGNTEAFF. The CDR3 DNA sequence: TGTGCCAGCAGTGATACCGGGAACACTGAAGCTTTCTTT. J is TRBJ1-1 and V is TRBV6-4; no clear D gene. There are 13 residues in the CDR3. V was pared by 3 bases and J by 1 base, with 6 bases between. In germline, CDR1 is MRHNA, CDR2 SNTAGT.

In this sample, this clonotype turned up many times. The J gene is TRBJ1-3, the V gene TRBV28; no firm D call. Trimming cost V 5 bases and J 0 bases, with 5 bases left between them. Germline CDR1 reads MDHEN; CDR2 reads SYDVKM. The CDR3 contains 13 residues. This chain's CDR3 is CASSQSSGNTIYF. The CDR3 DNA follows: TGTGCCAGCAGTCAGAGCTCTGGAAACACCATATATTTT.

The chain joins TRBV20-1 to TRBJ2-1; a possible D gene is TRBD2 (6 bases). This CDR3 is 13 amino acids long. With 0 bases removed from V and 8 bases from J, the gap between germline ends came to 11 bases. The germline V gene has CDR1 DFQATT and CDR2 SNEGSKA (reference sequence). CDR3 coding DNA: TGCAGTGCTAGAGACAGAGCGGGCGATGAGCAGTTCTTC. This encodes CSARDRAGDEQFF.

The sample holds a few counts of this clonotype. CDR3 bases: TGTGCCAGCAGTTACTCAAAGCGGGAGGGACGAAGGCGAGAGACCCAGTACTTC. Protein: CASSYSKREGRRRETQYF. The gene calls are TRBV6-2 or TRBV6-3 and TRBJ2-5, with 10 bases aligning to TRBD2. This CDR3 comprises 18 residues. V was clipped by 0 bases and J by 4 bases; unmatched bases: 11. Germline V gene sequence: CDR1 MNHEY, CDR2 SVGEGT.

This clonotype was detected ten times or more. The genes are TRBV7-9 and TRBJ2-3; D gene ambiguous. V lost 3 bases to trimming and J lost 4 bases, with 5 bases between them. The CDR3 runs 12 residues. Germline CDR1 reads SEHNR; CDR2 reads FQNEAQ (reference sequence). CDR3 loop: CASSFWADTQYF. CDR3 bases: TGTGCCAGCAGCTTTTGGGCAGATACGCAGTATTTT.

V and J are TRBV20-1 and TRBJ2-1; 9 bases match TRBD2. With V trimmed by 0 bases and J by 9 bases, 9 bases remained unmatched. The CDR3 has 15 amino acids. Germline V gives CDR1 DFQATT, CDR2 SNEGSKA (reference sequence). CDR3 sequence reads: CSAREELAGAGEQFF. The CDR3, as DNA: TGCAGTGCTAGAGAGGAGTTAGCGGGGGCAGGTGAGCAGTTCTTC.

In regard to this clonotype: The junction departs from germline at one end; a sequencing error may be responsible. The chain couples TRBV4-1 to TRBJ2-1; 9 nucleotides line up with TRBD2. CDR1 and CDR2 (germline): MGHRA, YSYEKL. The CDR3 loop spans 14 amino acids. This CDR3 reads CASSQAGGWDEQFF. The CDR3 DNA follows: TGTGCCAGCAGCCAAGCGGGAGGTTGGGATGAGCAGTTCTTC.

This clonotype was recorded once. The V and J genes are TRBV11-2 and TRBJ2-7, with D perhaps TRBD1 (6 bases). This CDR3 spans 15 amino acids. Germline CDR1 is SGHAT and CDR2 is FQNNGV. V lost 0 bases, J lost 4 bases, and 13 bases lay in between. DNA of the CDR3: TGTGCCAGCAGCTTAGATCACACAGGGCGGTACGAGCAGTACTTC. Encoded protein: CASSLDHTGRYEQYF.

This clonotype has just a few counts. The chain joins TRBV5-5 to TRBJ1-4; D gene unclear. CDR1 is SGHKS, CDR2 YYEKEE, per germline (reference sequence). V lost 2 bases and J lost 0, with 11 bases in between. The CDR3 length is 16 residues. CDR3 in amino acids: CASSFATVATNEKLFF. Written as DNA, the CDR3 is TGTGCCAGCAGCTTTGCAACCGTTGCAACTAATGAAAAACTGTTTTTT. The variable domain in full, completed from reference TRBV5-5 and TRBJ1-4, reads DAGVTQSPTHLIKTRGQQVTLRCSPISGHKSVSWYQQVLGQGPQFIFQYYEKEERGRGNFPDRFSARQFPNYSSELNVNALLLGDSALYLCASSFATVATNEKLFFGSGTQLSVL.

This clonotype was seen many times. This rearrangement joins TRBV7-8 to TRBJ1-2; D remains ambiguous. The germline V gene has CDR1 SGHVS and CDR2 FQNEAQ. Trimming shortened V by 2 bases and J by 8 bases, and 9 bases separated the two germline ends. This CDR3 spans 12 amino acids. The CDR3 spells CASSLFGQGYTF. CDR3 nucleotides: TGTGCCAGCAGCTTATTTGGGCAAGGCTACACCTTC. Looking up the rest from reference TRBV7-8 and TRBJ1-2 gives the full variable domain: GAGVSQSPRYKVAKRGQDVALRCDPISGHVSLFWYQQALGQGPEFLTYFQNEAQLDKSGLPSDRFFAERPEGSVSTLKIQRTQQEDSAVYLCASSLFGQGYTFGSGTRLTVV.

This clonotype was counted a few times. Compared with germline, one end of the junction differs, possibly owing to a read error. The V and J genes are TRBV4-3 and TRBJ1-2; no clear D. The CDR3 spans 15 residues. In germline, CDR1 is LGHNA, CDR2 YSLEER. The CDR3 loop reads CASSQVGTPANGYTF. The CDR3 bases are TGCGCCAGTAGCCAAGTAGGCACACCAGCTAATGGCTACACCTTC.

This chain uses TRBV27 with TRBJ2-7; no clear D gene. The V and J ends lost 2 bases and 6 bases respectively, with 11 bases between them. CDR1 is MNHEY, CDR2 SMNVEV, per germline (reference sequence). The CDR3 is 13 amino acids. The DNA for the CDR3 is TGTGCCAGCAGTTTAGGTAAAGGCGGCGAGCAGTACTTC. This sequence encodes CASSLGKGGEQYF.

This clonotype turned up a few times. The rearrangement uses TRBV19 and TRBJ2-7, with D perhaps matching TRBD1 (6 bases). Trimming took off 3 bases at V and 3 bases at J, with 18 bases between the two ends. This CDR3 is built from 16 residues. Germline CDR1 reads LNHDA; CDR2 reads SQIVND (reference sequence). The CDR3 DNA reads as TGTGCCAGTAGTATTATTGAACAGGGACATCACTACGAGCAGTACTTC. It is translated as CASSIIEQGHHYEQYF.

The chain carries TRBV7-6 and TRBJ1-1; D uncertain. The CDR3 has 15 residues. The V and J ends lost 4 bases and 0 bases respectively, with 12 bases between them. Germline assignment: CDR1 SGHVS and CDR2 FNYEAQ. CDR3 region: CASSSPSTVNTEAFF. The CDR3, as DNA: TGTGCCAGCAGCTCACCTTCCACAGTGAACACTGAAGCTTTCTTT.

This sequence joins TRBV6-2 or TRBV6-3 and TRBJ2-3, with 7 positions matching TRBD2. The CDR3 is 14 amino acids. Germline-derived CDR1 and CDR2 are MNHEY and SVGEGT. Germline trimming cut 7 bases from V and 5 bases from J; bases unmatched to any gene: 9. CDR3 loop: CASKGRGSEDTQYF. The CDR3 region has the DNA TGTGCCAGCAAAGGGCGCGGGAGTGAAGATACGCAGTATTTT.

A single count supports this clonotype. The CDR3 region has the DNA TGCGCCAGCAGCCTTGAACTGGGGGGGCAGGGTTGCGACGAGCAGTACTTC. Translating it yields CASSLELGGQGCDEQYF. This chain connects TRBV23-1 to TRBJ2-7; D is possibly TRBD2 (7 bases). TRBV23-1 falls under the ORF class, with uncertain function. The CDR3 is 17 residues long. Trimming removed 6 bases at V and 5 bases at J, with 26 bases between.

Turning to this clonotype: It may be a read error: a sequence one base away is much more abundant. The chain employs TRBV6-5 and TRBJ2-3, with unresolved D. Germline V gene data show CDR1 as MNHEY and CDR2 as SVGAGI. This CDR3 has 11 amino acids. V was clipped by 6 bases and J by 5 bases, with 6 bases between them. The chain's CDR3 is CASRQGDTQYF. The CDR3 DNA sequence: TGTGCCAGCAGGCAAGGAGATACGCAGTATTTT.

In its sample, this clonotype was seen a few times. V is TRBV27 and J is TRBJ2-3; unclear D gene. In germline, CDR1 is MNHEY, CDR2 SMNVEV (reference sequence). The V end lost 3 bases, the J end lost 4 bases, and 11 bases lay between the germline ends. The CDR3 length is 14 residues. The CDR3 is CASSFLTDSDTQYF. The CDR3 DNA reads TGTGCCAGCAGTTTCCTGACTGATTCAGATACGCAGTATTTT.

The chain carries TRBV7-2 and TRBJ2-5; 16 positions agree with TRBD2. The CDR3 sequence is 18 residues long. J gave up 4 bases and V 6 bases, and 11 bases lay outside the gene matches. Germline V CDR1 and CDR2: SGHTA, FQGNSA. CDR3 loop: CASRPPGTSGGAGETQYF. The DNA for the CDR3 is TGTGCCAGCAGGCCTCCCGGGACTAGCGGGGGGGCAGGAGAGACCCAGTACTTC.

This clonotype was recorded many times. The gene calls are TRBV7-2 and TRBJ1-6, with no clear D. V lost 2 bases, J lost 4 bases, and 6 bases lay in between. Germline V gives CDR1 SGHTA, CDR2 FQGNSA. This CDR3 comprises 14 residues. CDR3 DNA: TGTGCCAGCAGCTTAAAGAGTTATAATTCACCCCTCCACTTT. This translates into CASSLKSYNSPLHF. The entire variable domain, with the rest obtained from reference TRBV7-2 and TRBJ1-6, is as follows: GAGVSQSPSNKVTEKGKDVELRCDPISGHTALYWYRQSLGQGLEFLIYFQGNSAPDKSGLPSDRFSAERTGGSVSTLTIQRTQQEDSAVYLCASSLKSYNSPLHFGNGTRLTVT.

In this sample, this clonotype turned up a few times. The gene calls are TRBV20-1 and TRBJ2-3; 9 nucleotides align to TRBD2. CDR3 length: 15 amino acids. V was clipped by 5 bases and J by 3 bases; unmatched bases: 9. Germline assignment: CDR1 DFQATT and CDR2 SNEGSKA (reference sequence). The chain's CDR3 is CSAPNGREGTDTQYF. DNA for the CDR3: TGCAGTGCTCCAAATGGGCGGGAGGGGACAGATACGCAGTATTTT.

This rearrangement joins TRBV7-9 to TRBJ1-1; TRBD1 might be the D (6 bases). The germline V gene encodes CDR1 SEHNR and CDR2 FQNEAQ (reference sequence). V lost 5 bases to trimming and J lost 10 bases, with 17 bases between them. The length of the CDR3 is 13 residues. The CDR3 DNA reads TGTGCCAGCAGCCCCCCCGGCCCCAGGGGAGCTTTCTTT. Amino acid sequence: CASSPPGPRGAFF.

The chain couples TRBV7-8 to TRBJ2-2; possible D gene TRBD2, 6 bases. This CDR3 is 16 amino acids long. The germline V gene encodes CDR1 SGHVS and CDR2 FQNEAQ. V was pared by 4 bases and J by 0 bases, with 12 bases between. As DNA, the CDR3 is TGTGCCAGCAGCTCGGTGGGGGGAGCGAACACCGGGGAGCTGTTTTTT. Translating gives CASSSVGGANTGELFF.

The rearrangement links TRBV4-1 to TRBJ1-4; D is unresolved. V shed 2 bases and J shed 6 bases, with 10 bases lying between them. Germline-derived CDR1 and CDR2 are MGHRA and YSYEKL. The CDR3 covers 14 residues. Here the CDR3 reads CASSQYQGDEKLFF. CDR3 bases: TGCGCCAGCAGCCAATATCAAGGTGATGAAAAACTGTTTTTT.